Below, one T cell receptor (beta chain) is given with its context. Its antigen remains unidentified. Per-base qualities were not stored, and no clone one base away is much larger. These data belong to a study of cytomegalovirus exposure and HLA in healthy donors (dated by TCRdb to the late 2010s). Study-wide context: According to a later analysis, the 120 or so validation repertoires were produced on the same platform as the approximately 610 repertoires of the first cohort. The study was designed to test whether signatures of past pathogen exposure could be identified by cataloging public T cell receptors. Along with the roughly 700-subject first cohort, a separate validation cohort of about 110 different subjects was used. To predict cytomegalovirus infection status, the study brought together high-throughput TCR immunosequencing, statistical association of individual TCRs with disease status, and machine learning.

The donors were included in the validation cohort of 120 subjects, a group kept apart from the roughly 700-subject first cohort. Library creation used the immunoSEQ multiplex PCR assay. For the original study's pipeline: A statistical classification framework was developed to diagnose cytomegalovirus status using the catalog of TCR beta chain sequences. TCRdb's version of the immuneACCESS table is confined to in-frame rearrangements and falls short of the full clone set. An unresolved V gene accounts for under half of the shortfall where checked; the remainder is of unknown origin. Clonal size and the V and J genes are those of that table, whereas D and trimming came from the DNA. Across this sample there are some 150,000 clones, with roughly 86% seen only once. Of the sample, roughly 2.5% falls within the top ten clones. Results the study describes overall, beyond this receptor: In the study, about 150 TCR beta chains were listed as associated with cytomegalovirus. All 110 or so repertoires were used to score co-occurrence in the validation cohort in a later analysis, because that analysis had no HLA typing for the cohort. The authors suggested that the approach could potentially be generalized to other disease states and immunological phenotypes. In both the original and validation cohorts, the classifier was reported to diagnose cytomegalovirus status with high specificity and sensitivity. While some public TCRs were present in many individuals, most TCR sequences turned up only very rarely across donors. In vitro tests confirmed that three of the cytomegalovirus-associated TCR beta chains recognize cytomegalovirus antigens. Of the cluster scores, around 95% were above 0 in a later analysis, which found that TCRs clustered in the first cohort also tended to co-occur in the 120 validation repertoires.

From the cysteine up to the phenylalanine, the CDR3 has a length of 14 residues. The DNA shown is the 42-base CDR3, in frame from base 1. A distance of 7 bases separates the germline ends of V and J, which lose 1 base and 3 bases respectively. Per the germline V gene, SGHVS is the CDR1 and FNYEAQ is the CDR2. This receptor chain uses TRBV7-6 and TRBJ1-3; no confident D gene assignment can be made. Sequencing was performed on PBMCs. The receptor's source is a young man in good health and CMV-seropositive. In nucleotides, the sequence is TGTGCCAGCAGCTTAGTCGCCGGTGGAAACACCATATATTTT. This encodes CASSLVAGGNTIYF.